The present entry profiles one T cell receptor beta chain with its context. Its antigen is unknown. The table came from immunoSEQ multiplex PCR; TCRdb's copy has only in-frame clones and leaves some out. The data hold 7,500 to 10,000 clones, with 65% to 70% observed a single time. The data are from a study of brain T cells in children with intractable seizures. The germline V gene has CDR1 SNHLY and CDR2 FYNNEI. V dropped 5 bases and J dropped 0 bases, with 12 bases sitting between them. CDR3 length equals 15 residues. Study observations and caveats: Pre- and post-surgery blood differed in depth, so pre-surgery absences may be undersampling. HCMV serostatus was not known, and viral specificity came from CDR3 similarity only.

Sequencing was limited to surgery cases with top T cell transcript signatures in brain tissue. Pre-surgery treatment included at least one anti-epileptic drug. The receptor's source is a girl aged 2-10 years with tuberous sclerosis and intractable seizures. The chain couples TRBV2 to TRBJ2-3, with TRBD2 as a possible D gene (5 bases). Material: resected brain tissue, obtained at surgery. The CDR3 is CASSHRTVSTDTQYF. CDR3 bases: TGTGCCAGCAGTCATCGGACTGTCAGCACAGATACGCAGTATTTT.